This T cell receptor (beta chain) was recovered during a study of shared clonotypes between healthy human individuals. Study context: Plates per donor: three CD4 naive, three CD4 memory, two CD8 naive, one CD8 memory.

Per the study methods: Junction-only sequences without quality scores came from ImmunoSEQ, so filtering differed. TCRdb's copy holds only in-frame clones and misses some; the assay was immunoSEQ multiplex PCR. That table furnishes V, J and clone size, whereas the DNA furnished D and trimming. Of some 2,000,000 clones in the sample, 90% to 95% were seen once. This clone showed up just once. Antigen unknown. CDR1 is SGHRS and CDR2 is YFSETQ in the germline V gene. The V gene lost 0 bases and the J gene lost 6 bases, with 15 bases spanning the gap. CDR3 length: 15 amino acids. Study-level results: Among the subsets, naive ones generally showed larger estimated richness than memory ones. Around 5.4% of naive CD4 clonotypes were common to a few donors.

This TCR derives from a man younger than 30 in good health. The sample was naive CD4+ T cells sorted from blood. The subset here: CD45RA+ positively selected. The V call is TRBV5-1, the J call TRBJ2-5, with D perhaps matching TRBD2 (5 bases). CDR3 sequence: CASSLAEGSTQTQYF. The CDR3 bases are TGCGCCAGCAGCTTGGCCGAGGGCAGCACACAGACCCAGTACTTC.